This T cell receptor beta chain was found in a study of cytomegalovirus exposure and HLA in healthy donors. The PCR was carried out with 60 Vbeta primers and 13 Jbeta primers. The repertoire was sequenced with immunoSEQ multiplex PCR; TCRdb's copy has only in-frame clones and lacks some. The sample includes roughly 100,000 clones, approximately 76% of them seen just once. About this clone itself: Its target is unknown.

Study-wide results and caveats: Per a prior analysis, the majority of TCR beta V segments were productive roughly 87% or roughly 30% of the time. TCR beta chain V- and J-gene trimming was linked, in a later analysis, to a missense variant in DCLRE1C.

CDR1 is SQVTM, CDR2 ANQGSEA, per germline. Trimming took 2 bases from V and 3 from J, leaving 13 bases between them. The CDR3 has 14 residues. The sequenced sample was PBMCs. The clonotype comes from a man aged 35-49 years in good health and CMV-seropositive. V gene TRBV29-1 combines with J gene TRBJ1-2; possible D gene TRBD1, 6 bases. This CDR3 is CSVEFTGNDYGYTF. The CDR3 region has the DNA TGCAGCGTTGAATTTACAGGGAACGACTATGGCTACACCTTC.